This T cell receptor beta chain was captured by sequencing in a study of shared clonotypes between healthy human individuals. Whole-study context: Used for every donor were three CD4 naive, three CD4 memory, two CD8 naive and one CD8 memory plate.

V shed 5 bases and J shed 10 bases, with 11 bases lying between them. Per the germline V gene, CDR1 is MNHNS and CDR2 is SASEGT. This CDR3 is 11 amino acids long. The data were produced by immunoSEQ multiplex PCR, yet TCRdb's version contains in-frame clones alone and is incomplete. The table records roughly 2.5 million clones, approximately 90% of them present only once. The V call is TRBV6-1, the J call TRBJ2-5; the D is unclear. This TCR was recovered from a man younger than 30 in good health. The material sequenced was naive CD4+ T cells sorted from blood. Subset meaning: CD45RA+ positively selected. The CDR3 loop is CASSPTLFQYF. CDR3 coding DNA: TGTGCCAGCAGTCCGACACTTTTCCAGTACTTC.